This T cell receptor beta chain was identified during a study of cytomegalovirus exposure and HLA in healthy donors. The PCR made use of 60 Vbeta and 13 Jbeta primers. The table came from immunoSEQ multiplex PCR; TCRdb's copy has only in-frame clones and leaves some out. This sample lists some 23,000 clones; its ten largest clones have roughly 15%. This CDR3 has 15 residues. Germline V gene lookup returns CDR1 MDHEN and CDR2 SYDVKM. V shed 5 bases and J shed 1 base, with 14 bases lying between them. This TCR was sampled from a male donor in good health and CMV-seropositive. The J gene is TRBJ1-2, the V gene TRBV28, with a possible D match to TRBD1 (6 bases). Sequencing was done on a sample of PBMCs. CDR3 protein: CASSPSDRINYGYTF. CDR3 coding DNA: TGTGCCAGCAGTCCTTCGGACAGAATTAACTATGGCTACACCTTC.